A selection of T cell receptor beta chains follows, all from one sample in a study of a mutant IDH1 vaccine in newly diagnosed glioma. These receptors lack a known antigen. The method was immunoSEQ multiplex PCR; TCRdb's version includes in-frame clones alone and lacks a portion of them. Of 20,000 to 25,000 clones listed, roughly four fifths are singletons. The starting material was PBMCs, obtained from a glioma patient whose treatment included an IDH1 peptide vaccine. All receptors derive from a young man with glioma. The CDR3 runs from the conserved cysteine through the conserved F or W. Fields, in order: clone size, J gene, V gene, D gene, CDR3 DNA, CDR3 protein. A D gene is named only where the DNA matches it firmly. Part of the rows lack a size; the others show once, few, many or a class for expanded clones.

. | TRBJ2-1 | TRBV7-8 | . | TGTGCCAGCAGCTCGACCGGGGCCCTTAAGGGTGAGCAGTTCTTC | CASSSTGALKGEQFF
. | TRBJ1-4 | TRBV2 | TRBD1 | TGTGCCAGCCATGACCTGGGGGACAGCCATGAAAAACTGTTTTTT | CASHDLGDSHEKLFF
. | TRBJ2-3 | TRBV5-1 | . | TGCGCCAGCAGCTTGGAGTTTCAAGGCCCGGCGAACACAGATACGCAGTATTTT | CASSLEFQGPANTDTQYF
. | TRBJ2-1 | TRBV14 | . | TGTGCCAGCAGCCAAGTGCGGGGGCCCTACAATGAGCAGTTCTTC | CASSQVRGPYNEQFF
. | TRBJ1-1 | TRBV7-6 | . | TGTGCCAGCAGCCCAAGGGAGAACACTGAAGCTTTCTTT | CASSPRENTEAFF
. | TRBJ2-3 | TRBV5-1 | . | TGCGCCAGCAGCTTGAAACAGAAGACAGATACGCAGTATTTT | CASSLKQKTDTQYF
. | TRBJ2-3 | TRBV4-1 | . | TGCGCCAGCAGCCGAGGACCCGGCACAGATACGCAGTATTTT | CASSRGPGTDTQYF
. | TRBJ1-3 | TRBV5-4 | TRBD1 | TGTGCCAGCAGCTTGGCCGGACAGGGAACTGGAAACACCATATATTTT | CASSLAGQGTGNTIYF
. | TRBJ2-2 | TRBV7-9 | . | TGTGCCAGCAGCTTTGACACCGGGGAGCTGTTTTTT | CASSFDTGELFF
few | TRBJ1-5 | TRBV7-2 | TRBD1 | TGTGCCAGCAGCGTATACCAGGGGGCTGCTAGCAATCAGCCCCAGCATTTT | CASSVYQGAASNQPQHF
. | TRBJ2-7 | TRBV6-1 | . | TGTGCCAGCGGTCGGTGGGGGGCCTACGAGCAGTACTTC | CASGRWGAYEQYF
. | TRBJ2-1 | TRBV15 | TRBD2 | TGTGCCACCAGCAACCTGCTAGCGGGCAATGAGCAGTTCTTC | CATSNLLAGNEQFF
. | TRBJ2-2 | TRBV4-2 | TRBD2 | TGTGCCAGCAGCCAGTGGACTAGCGGGAACACCGGGGAGCTGTTTTTT | CASSQWTSGNTGELFF
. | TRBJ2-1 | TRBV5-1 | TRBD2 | TGCGCCAGCAGCCTACCCAATTCTAGCGGAGAATACAATGAGCAGTTCTTC | CASSLPNSSGEYNEQFF
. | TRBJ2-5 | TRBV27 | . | TGTGCCAGCAGTCCGCGTAGGACGGAGACCCAGTACTTC | CASSPRRTETQYF
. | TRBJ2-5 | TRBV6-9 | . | TGTGCCAGCAGTTATTTGAGAGGAGAAGAGACCCAGTACTTC | CASSYLRGEETQYF
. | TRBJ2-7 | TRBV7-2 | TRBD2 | TGTGCCAGCAGCCGACTAGCGGGAGGCTTGTACGAGCAGTACTTC | CASSRLAGGLYEQYF
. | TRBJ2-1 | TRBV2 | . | TGTGCCAGCAGCGCCGACAGATACTACAATGAGCAGTTCTTC | CASSADRYYNEQFF
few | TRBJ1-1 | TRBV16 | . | TGTGCCAGCAGCCCCTACCGGTTGAACACTGAAGCTTTCTTT | CASSPYRLNTEAFF
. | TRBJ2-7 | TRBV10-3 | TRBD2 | TGTGCCATCAGACCAGGACTAGCGGGAAACGAGCAGTACTTC | CAIRPGLAGNEQYF
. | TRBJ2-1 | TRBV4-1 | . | TGCGCCAGCAGCCGGAAGCCCGGACAGTTGCCGAGCTCCTACAATGAGCAGTTCTTC | CASSRKPGQLPSSYNEQFF
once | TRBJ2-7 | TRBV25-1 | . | TGTGCCAGCAGTGATTATTACGAGCAGTACTTC | CASSDYYEQYF
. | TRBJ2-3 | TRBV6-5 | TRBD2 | TGTGCCAGCAGCCGTCGGGGGGGAGATACGCAGTATTTT | CASSRRGGDTQYF
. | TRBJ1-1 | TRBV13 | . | TGTGCCAGCAGCTTAGAGGGGGGGACTGAAGCTTTCTTT | CASSLEGGTEAFF
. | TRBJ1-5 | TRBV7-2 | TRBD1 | TGTGCCAGCAGCCTCTACAGGGGAAATCAGCCCCAGCATTTT | CASSLYRGNQPQHF
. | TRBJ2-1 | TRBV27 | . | TGTGCCAGCATCACGAGGTACAATGAGCAGTTCTTC | CASITRYNEQFF
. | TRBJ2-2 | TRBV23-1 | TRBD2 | TGCGCCAGCAGTCAATCGGGACTAGCGGAAAACACCGGGGAGCTGTTTTTT | CASSQSGLAENTGELFF
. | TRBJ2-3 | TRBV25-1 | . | TGTGCCAGCAGTGAATATAGTTGGGACCCAGACACAGATACGCAGTATTTT | CASSEYSWDPDTDTQYF
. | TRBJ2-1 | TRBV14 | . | TGTGCCAGCAGCCTGCTCCTTCTATACAATGAGCAGTTCTTC | CASSLLLLYNEQFF
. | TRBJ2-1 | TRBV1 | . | TGCACCAGCAGCCTAATCTCACCCCGGGGGACTAGCGAAGGCAATGAGCAGTTCTTC | CTSSLISPRGTSEGNEQFF
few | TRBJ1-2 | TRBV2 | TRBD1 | TGTGCCAGCAGTGAAGTGGGACAGGGCCTCCCCACCTTC | CASSEVGQGLPTF
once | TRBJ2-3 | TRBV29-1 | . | TGCAGCGTTAGTAAGGGAGGACCAACAGATACGCAGTATTTT | CSVSKGGPTDTQYF
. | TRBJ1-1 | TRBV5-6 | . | TGTGCCAGCAGGTCCGGACCTCAGGGGAGCACTGAAGCTTTCTTT | CASRSGPQGSTEAFF
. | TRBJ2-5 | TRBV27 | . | TGTGCCAGCAGTTGGACATATGGAGTGGAGACCCAGTACTTC | CASSWTYGVETQYF
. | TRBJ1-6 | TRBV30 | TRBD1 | TGTGCCTGGAGCCCAGGGGGGGGCTCCTATAATTCACCCCTCCACTTT | CAWSPGGGSYNSPLHF
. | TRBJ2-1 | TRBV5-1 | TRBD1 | TGCGCCAGCAGCCAACAGGGGGCCCCGCACAATGAGCAGTTCTTC | CASSQQGAPHNEQFF
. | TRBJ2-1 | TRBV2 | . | TGTGCCAGCAGGAGCGGGCGGAGCTCCTACAATGAGCAGTTCTTC | CASRSGRSSYNEQFF
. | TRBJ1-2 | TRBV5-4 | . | TGTGCCAGCAGCTTAGACCGGGAGAACTATGGCTACACCTTC | CASSLDRENYGYTF
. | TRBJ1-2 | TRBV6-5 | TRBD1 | TGTGCCAGCAGTTTTACAGGGGGCTATGGCTACACCTTC | CASSFTGGYGYTF
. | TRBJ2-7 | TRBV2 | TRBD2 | TGTGCCATCCTGTTGGCGGGAGTCCCAAGGGAGCAGTACTTC | CAILLAGVPREQYF
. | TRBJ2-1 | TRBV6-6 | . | TGTGCCAGCAGTTATACCCTCTACAATGAGCAGTTCTTC | CASSYTLYNEQFF
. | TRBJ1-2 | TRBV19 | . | TGTGCCAGTAGTATAGATCTGGGCAGGGTGGGTGAAAGCGGCTACACCTTC | CASSIDLGRVGESGYTF
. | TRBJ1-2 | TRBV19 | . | TGTGCCAGTACCCCACAGGGTTACTATGGCTACACCTTC | CASTPQGYYGYTF
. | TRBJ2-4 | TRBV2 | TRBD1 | TGTGCCAGCAGTGAAGGAGGTGGCAGGGGGCCCAAAAACATTCAGTACTTC | CASSEGGGRGPKNIQYF
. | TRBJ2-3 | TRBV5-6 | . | TGTGCCAGCAGCTTGGATAGGGCAGGGGCTTTGGGAGATACGCAGTATTTT | CASSLDRAGALGDTQYF
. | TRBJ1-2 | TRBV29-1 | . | TGCAGCGTTGACTGGGGCTTGGACTATGGCTACACCTTC | CSVDWGLDYGYTF
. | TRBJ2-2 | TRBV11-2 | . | TGTGCCAGCAGCTTAGATTTTTGGGGCCCGAACACCGGGGAGCTGTTTTTT | CASSLDFWGPNTGELFF
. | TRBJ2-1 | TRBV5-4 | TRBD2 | TGTGCCAGCAGCCCTGCGACTAGCTTCTTAGGTTACGATGAGCAGTTCTTC | CASSPATSFLGYDEQFF
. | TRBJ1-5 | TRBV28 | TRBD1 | TGTGCCAGCAGACCCTCAGGGGGTCCTCAGCCCCAGCATTTT | CASRPSGGPQPQHF
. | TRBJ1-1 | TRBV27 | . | TGTGCCAGCAAGAGGTCCACTGAAGCTTTCTTT | CASKRSTEAFF
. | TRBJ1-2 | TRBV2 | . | TGTGCCAGCAGTGAACATCCTATGTCATATGGCTACACCTTC | CASSEHPMSYGYTF
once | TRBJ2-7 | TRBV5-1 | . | TGCGCCAGCAGCTTGGATTCCTTTTCCTACGAGCAGTACTTC | CASSLDSFSYEQYF